This T cell receptor beta chain emerged from a study of T-cell reconstitution after alpha-beta-depleted transplantation in children. Preparation of the TCRbeta library used unique molecular identifiers. TCRdb called the PCR reads again in MiXCR, with one record for every CDR3 protein. Altogether about 980,000 distinct CDR3 sequences are present, about 29% being singletons, with the ten largest covering 28%. The trim removed 3 bases at V and 6 bases at J, leaving 4 bases unmatched. CDR3 length: 14 residues. Notes on the study in general: A year had passed since transplant, and T-cell counts and diversity by then came mostly from newly produced T cells. It was reported that alpha-beta T cells came from several hundred expanded graft clones (about two months after transplant). Recipient T cells and thymic progenitors that survived gave rise to the high TCRbeta diversity observed at day 60 in some patients.

This clonotype was observed a few times. Antigen unknown. Sample: PBMCs, mostly from graft donor cells, taken 360 days after TCRalphabeta/CD19-depleted stem cell transplant. The V and J genes are TRBV12-3 or TRBV12-4 and TRBJ2-1; 8 bases are a match to TRBD2. The TCR comes from a boy younger than two who had a stem cell transplant for SCID, so the T cells may come from the graft donor. This CDR3 is CASSFWSGSNEQFF. The CDR3 region has the DNA TGTGCCAGCAGTTTTTGGAGCGGGAGCAATGAGCAGTTCTTC.